This T cell receptor (beta chain) was captured in a study of neurological immune-mediated disorders. Study-level findings and limits: A possible signature was seen in one related-CDR3 cluster, into which phylogenetic grouping placed the repertoires of 18 of 34 multiple sclerosis patients. Private repertoires in all groups were suggested by the finding that expanded clones across subjects shared no CDR3 amino acid sequences.

The cDNA came from 5'RACE with 10-nucleotide random UMIs. One entry per CDR3 protein, called by TCRdb with MiXCR from the 5' RACE reads. The sample shows 81,000 or so distinct CDR3 sequences, 4% to 6% of them seen only once. Germline values: CDR1 SGHRS, CDR2 YFSETQ. The CDR3 runs to 14 residues. Trimming took 4 bases from V and 7 from J; bases not matched to a gene: 5. The sample holds a few counts of this clonotype. The antigen is not known. The specimen was PBMCs. The TCR was taken from a woman in her 30s with multiple sclerosis. The chain is built from TRBV5-1 and TRBJ1-6, with 7 bases identical to TRBD1. For the CDR3, the DNA is TGCGCCAGCAGCCACGGGACAGAGAATTCACCCCTCCACTTT. Translated, it gives CASSHGTENSPLHF.